This T cell receptor beta chain is drawn from a study of cytomegalovirus exposure and HLA in healthy donors. Findings and caveats of the study: Among the CMV-associated chains, three were confirmed in vitro as specific for CMV antigens.

Germline V gene lookup returns CDR1 SNHLY and CDR2 FYNNEI. The CDR3 runs to 13 residues. V trimming: 5 bases; J trimming: 8 bases; junction bases outside the gene matches: 8. PCR amplification relied on 60 Vbeta primers (plus 13 Jbeta primers). Profiled with immunoSEQ multiplex PCR; TCRdb holds only in-frame clones, not every one. There are 100,000 to 150,000 clones in the sample; roughly 83% occur only once, and 20% lies in the top ten. Comment on this clone: Its antigen is as yet unknown.

Sample: PBMCs. The TCR sequence derives from a man younger than 35 in good health and CMV-seropositive. The chain is built from TRBV2 and TRBJ1-2, with 7 bases fitting TRBD1. DNA for the CDR3: TGTGCCAGCAGTCCGCAGACAGGGAGCGGCTACACCTTC. Its translation: CASSPQTGSGYTF.